The clone carrying this T cell receptor beta chain was detected only a few times. Its antigen is still unknown. Researchers took RNA transcripts and amplified the TCR beta CDR3 regions from them. A first-round RT-PCR of the TCR CDR3 used the HTBI primer set. MiXCR was run by TCRdb on the multiplex PCR reads, yielding one entry per CDR3 protein. Of about 420,000 distinct CDR3 sequences in the sample, less than 20% were seen once. The record originates from a study of T cells in Graves' hyperthyroidism and ophthalmopathy. Study-level points and caveats: Most thyroid clonotypes with frequency above 0.001 were detected in blood.

The CDR3 loop spans 15 amino acids. V was clipped by 1 base and J by 3 bases; unmatched bases: 3. Germline values: CDR1 SQVTM, CDR2 ANQGSEA. This TCR was sampled from a woman aged 18-29 years with Graves' hyperthyroidism. Source material: blood. V and J are TRBV29-1 and TRBJ2-2, with 9 bases aligning to TRBD1. The CDR3 loop is CSVEGQGEDTGELFF. In DNA form, the CDR3 reads TGCAGCGTTGAAGGACAGGGGGAAGACACCGGGGAGCTGTTTTTT.